A single T cell receptor beta chain is shown here with its context. Germline values: CDR1 SGHNT, CDR2 YYREEE (reference sequence). V was cut by 3 bases and J by 0 bases, with 10 bases left in between. The CDR3 has 14 amino acids. This sample stems from a study of shared clonotypes between healthy human individuals. CD45RO-negative, CCR7-selected cells formed the naive CD8 fraction, which excluded terminally differentiated effector memory CD45RA+ cells. Some clones are missing from TCRdb's copy, which holds only in-frame ones; the method was immunoSEQ multiplex PCR. The data contain around 620,000 clones, 85% to 95% of them seen just once; the ten biggest clones take up over 0.1%.

This clonotype was sampled from a woman under 40 in good health. The rearrangement links TRBV5-4 to TRBJ2-7; D unresolved. The sequenced sample was naive CD8+ T cells sorted from blood. For the CDR3, the DNA is TGTGCCAGCAGCTGGGCAGATAGCTCCTACGAGCAGTACTTC. This gives the protein CASSWADSSYEQYF.